This T cell receptor (beta chain) was captured in a study of blood T cell repertoires in COVID-19. The CDR3 covers 14 residues. Germline CDR1 is MNHEY and CDR2 is SVGAGI. V lost 4 bases to trimming and J lost 2 bases; unmatched junction nucleotides: 2. Only in-frame clones appear in the TCRdb table, and some are missing; sequencing was by immunoSEQ multiplex PCR. In the table there are approximately 190,000 clones, about 88% of which are singletons. The sequencing input was peripheral blood. The V and J genes are TRBV6-5 and TRBJ1-2; 9 bases are a match to TRBD1. The clonotype was recovered from a man aged 25 to 40 with active or convalescent COVID-19. The DNA for the CDR3 is TGTGCCAGCAGTTGGGACAGGGAGAACTATGGCTACACCTTC. It is translated as CASSWDRENYGYTF.